The rows below give T cell receptor beta chains drawn from one sample of a study of cytomegalovirus exposure and HLA in healthy donors. The method was immunoSEQ multiplex PCR; TCRdb's version includes in-frame clones alone and lacks a portion of them. This table holds approximately 150,000 clones. Sequenced sample: PBMCs. The receptors shown here come from a male donor in good health and CMV-seronegative. The CDR3 runs from the conserved cysteine through the conserved F or W. The D gene is left open where the match is weak.

TRBV28	15	TRBD1	TRBJ1-2	TGTGCCAGCAGCGAGGGACAGCGGGCCAACTATGGCTACACCTTC	CASSEGQRANYGYTF
TRBV30	13	NA	TRBJ2-7	TGTGCCTGGAGTAAACACCTCTCCTACGAGCAGTACTTC	CAWSKHLSYEQYF
TRBV28	14	TRBD1	TRBJ2-5	TGTGCCAGCAGTATAGACAGGGGGCTAAAGACCCAGTACTTC	CASSIDRGLKTQYF
TRBV20-1	11	TRBD1	TRBJ1-2	TGCAGTGCTGGGACAGGGATTGGCTACACCTTC	CSAGTGIGYTF
TRBV6-1	14	NA	TRBJ2-7	TGTGCCAGCAGTAGAGAATACACAGCCTACGAGCAGTACTTC	CASSREYTAYEQYF
TRBV29-1	13	NA	TRBJ1-2	TGCAGCGTTGACGGGAAAGGTCCGTATGGCTACACCTTC	CSVDGKGPYGYTF
TRBV30	13	NA	TRBJ1-3	TGTGCCTGGAGGGGAGGACCTGGAAACACCATATATTTT	CAWRGGPGNTIYF
TRBV4-3	14	NA	TRBJ1-2	TGCGCCAGCAGCCAAGGGTCCGGGATCTATGGCTACACCTTC	CASSQGSGIYGYTF
TRBV7-8	16	TRBD1	TRBJ2-7	TGTGCCAGCAGCTCACAAGCCGGGACAGGGGGGTACGAGCAGTACTTC	CASSSQAGTGGYEQYF
TRBV15	16	TRBD2	TRBJ2-1	TGTGCCACCAGCCCCCTAACTAGCGGGACTCCCAATGAGCAGTTCTTC	CATSPLTSGTPNEQFF
TRBV27	18	TRBD2	TRBJ2-1	TGTGCCAGCAGTTTATTCGGAGTGGCGGGAGGGCCAGGGAATGAGCAGTTCTTC	CASSLFGVAGGPGNEQFF
TRBV15	15	TRBD1	TRBJ2-7	TGTGCCACCAGCACAGTTACAGGGGGCAAGGGTGAGCAGTACTTC	CATSTVTGGKGEQYF
TRBV27	17	NA	TRBJ1-2	TGTGCCAGCAGTTTATCCCCGGAGGATAACACTAACTATGGCTACACCTTC	CASSLSPEDNTNYGYTF
TRBV30	14	TRBD1	TRBJ2-1	TGTGCCTGGAGCCGGACAGGTAGTTACAATGAGCAGTTCTTC	CAWSRTGSYNEQFF
TRBV27	14	NA	TRBJ2-1	TGTGCCAGCCGACCCGGGGAACTAAACAATGAGCAGTTCTTC	CASRPGELNNEQFF
TRBV4-1	14	NA	TRBJ2-5	TGCGCCAGCAGCCAAGGCGACAGCCAAGAGACCCAGTACTTC	CASSQGDSQETQYF
TRBV11-2	19	NA	TRBJ2-3	TGTGCCAGCAGCTCGTATGGGGCAGGGGACCTAGGGCACACAGATACGCAGTATTTT	CASSSYGAGDLGHTDTQYF
TRBV30	18	TRBD2	TRBJ2-3	TGTGCCTGGAGTGTAAGGATTGGGTATAGCGGGAGGGCAGATACGCAGTATTTT	CAWSVRIGYSGRADTQYF
TRBV29-1	14	TRBD1	TRBJ2-1	TGCAGCGCAATAGACAGGGGACCGTACAATGAGCAGTTCTTC	CSAIDRGPYNEQFF
TRBV30	13	NA	TRBJ1-2	TGTGCCTGGAGCACGGGACTGGGAGAAGGCTACACCTTC	CAWSTGLGEGYTF
TRBV7-2	16	NA	TRBJ1-5	TGTGCCAGCAGCTTAGGTCGGGGGACCGGCCCGGTAGCCCAGCATTTT	CASSLGRGTGPVAQHF
TRBV5-6	15	TRBD2	TRBJ2-3	TGTGCCAGCAGGTCTCTAGCGGGGGGGCCCCGTACGCAGTATTTT	CASRSLAGGPRTQYF
TRBV29-1	10	NA	TRBJ1-1	TGCAGCGTTGATCCAGGAGAAGCTTTCTTT	CSVDPGEAFF
TRBV30	14	NA	TRBJ1-3	TGTGCCTGGTACCCCGGACAGATCGGAAACACCATATATTTT	CAWYPGQIGNTIYF
TRBV7-2	13	NA	TRBJ2-7	TGTGCCAGCAGCTTGGAGGTATCCTACGAGCAGTACTTC	CASSLEVSYEQYF
TRBV7-2	14	TRBD1	TRBJ2-5	TGTGCCAGCAGCAAGGGACAGAACTGGGAGACCCAGTACTTC	CASSKGQNWETQYF
TRBV29-1	14	NA	TRBJ1-1	TGCAGCGTTGAAGATCGGGGGAAATGGACTGAAGCTTTCTTT	CSVEDRGKWTEAFF
TRBV9	16	TRBD2	TRBJ2-3	TGTGCCAGCAGCGGTAGCGGGAGATCTGACACAGATACGCAGTATTTT	CASSGSGRSDTDTQYF
TRBV5-1	15	TRBD2	TRBJ2-3	TGCGCCAGCAGCTTGTGGCCTAGCGGATCAGATACGCAGTATTTT	CASSLWPSGSDTQYF
TRBV7-2	16	TRBD2	TRBJ2-5	TGTGCCAGCAGCTTAAGTGCGGGAGTGGGCCAAGAGACCCAGTACTTC	CASSLSAGVGQETQYF
TRBV6-1	13	NA	TRBJ2-7	TGTGCCAGCAGTGAAACGGGGGTGTACGAGCAGTACTTC	CASSETGVYEQYF
TRBV9	14	NA	TRBJ2-3	TGTGCCAGCAGCGCTGGACTTAGTATCGATACGCAGTATTTT	CASSAGLSIDTQYF
TRBV18	15	TRBD1	TRBJ1-1	TGTGCCAGCTCACCTCGGGACAGGGAGAACACTGAAGCTTTCTTT	CASSPRDRENTEAFF
TRBV27	15	TRBD1	TRBJ1-4	TGTGCCAGCAGTTTATCCCCGGACAGGATCGAAAAACTGTTTTTT	CASSLSPDRIEKLFF
TRBV7-9	18	NA	TRBJ1-4	TGTGCCAGCAGCCCACCCTACGAAGGGGGACCAACTAATGAAAAACTGTTTTTT	CASSPPYEGGPTNEKLFF
TRBV11-2	12	NA	TRBJ2-7	TGTGCCAGCAGGACATGGCCGGACGAGCAGTACTTC	CASRTWPDEQYF
TRBV5-1	21	TRBD2	TRBJ2-7	TGCGCCAGCAGCTTGGGGGCCGACTCAGCGCTTCTAGCGGGAGGCTCCTACGAGCAGTACTTC	CASSLGADSALLAGGSYEQYF
TRBV19	16	TRBD1	TRBJ2-6	TGTGCCAGTAGTATCCTACAGGGGTTAGGGGCCAACGTCCTGACTTTC	CASSILQGLGANVLTF
TRBV19	16	TRBD1	TRBJ1-1	TGTGCCAGTAGCCCCTTACAGGGGAGGTCGAACACTGAAGCTTTCTTT	CASSPLQGRSNTEAFF
TRBV30	13	TRBD1	TRBJ1-6	TGTGCCTGGACGGGACAGGCCAATTCACCCCTCCACTTT	CAWTGQANSPLHF
TRBV6-5	14	TRBD1	TRBJ1-1	TGTGCCAGCAGCACCACGACAGGGAGAACTGAAGCTTTCTTT	CASSTTTGRTEAFF
TRBV30	13	NA	TRBJ1-1	TGTGCCTGGAAAACAGGGAGAGCCACTGAAGCTTTCTTT	CAWKTGRATEAFF
TRBV30	15	TRBD1	TRBJ1-4	TGTGCCTGGAGCCGGGGACAGGGGGCAGTCGGAAAACTGTTTTTT	CAWSRGQGAVGKLFF
TRBV30	13	NA	TRBJ1-4	TGTGCCTGGAGTGTAGACAGGAACGAAAAACTGTTTTTT	CAWSVDRNEKLFF
TRBV4-2	18	TRBD2	TRBJ2-1	TGTGCCAGCAGCCAAGACTCTCGCGCTAGCGGAGCTTACAATGAGCAGTTCTTC	CASSQDSRASGAYNEQFF
TRBV5-1	16	NA	TRBJ2-2	TGCGCCAGCAGCCCCCCGGAGGCCCTAAACACCGGGGAGCTGTTTTTT	CASSPPEALNTGELFF